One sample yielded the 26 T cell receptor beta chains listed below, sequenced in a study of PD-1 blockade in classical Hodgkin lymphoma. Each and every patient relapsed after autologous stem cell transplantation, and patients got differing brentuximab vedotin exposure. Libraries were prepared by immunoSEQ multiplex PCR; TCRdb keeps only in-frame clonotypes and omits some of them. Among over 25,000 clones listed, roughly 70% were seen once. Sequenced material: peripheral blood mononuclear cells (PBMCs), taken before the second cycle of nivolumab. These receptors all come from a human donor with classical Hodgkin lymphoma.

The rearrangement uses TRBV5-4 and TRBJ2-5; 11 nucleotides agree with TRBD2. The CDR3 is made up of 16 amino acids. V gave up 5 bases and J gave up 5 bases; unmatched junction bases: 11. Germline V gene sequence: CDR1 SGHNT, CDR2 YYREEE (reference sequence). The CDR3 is CASRIGTSGGGETQYF. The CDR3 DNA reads TGTGCCAGCAGGATTGGCACTAGCGGGGGTGGTGAGACCCAGTACTTC.

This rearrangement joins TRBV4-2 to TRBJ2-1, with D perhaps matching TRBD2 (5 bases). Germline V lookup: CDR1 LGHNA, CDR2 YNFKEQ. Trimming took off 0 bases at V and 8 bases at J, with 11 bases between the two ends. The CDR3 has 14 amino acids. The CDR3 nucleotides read TGTGCCAGCAGCCAAGACAGTTATAGCGATGAGCAGTTCTTC. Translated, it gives CASSQDSYSDEQFF.

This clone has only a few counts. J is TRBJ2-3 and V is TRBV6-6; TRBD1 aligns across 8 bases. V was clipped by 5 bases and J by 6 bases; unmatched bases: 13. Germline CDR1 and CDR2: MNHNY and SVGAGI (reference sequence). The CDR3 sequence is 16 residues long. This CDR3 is CASSPQGARVGDTQYF. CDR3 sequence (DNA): TGTGCCAGCAGTCCTCAGGGGGCAAGGGTAGGGGATACGCAGTATTTT.

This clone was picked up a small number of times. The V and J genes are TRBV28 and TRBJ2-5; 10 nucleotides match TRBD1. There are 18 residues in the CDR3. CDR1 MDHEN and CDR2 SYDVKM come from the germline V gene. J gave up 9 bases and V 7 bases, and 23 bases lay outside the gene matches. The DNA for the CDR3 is TGTGCCAGCACCCCGGACAGGGGGAAGAGGGGGAGTGATGTTTCCCAGTACTTC. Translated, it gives CASTPDRGKRGSDVSQYF.

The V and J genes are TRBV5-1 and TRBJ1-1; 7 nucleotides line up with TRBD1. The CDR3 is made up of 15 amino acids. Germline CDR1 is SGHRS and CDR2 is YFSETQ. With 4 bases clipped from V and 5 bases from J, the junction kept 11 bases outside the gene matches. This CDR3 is CASSLNTAGGTEAFF. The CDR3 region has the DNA TGCGCCAGCAGCCTCAACACCGCAGGGGGGACTGAAGCTTTCTTT.

This CDR3 reads CASSPSSGLAGDNEQFF. In nucleotides, the CDR3 is TGTGCCAGCTCACCGTCGTCCGGACTAGCGGGGGACAATGAGCAGTTCTTC. The rearrangement uses TRBV18 and TRBJ2-1, with TRBD2 matching 13 bases. The CDR3 is 17 amino acids. In germline, CDR1 is KGHSH, CDR2 LQKENI. V shed 3 bases and J 5 bases; nucleotides not matched to a gene: 7.

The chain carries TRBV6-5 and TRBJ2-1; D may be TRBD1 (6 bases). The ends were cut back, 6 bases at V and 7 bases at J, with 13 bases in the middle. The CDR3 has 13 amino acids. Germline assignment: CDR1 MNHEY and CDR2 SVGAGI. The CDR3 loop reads CASSQNTGNEQFF. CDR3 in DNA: TGTGCCAGCAGCCAAAACACAGGGAATGAGCAGTTCTTC.

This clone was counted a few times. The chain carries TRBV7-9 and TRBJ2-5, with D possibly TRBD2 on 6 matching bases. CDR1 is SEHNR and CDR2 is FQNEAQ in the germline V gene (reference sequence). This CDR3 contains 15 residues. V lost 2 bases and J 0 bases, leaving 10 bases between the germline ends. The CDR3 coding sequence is TGTGCCAGCAGCTTAACCCGGGAGTACCAAGAGACCCAGTACTTC. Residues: CASSLTREYQETQYF.

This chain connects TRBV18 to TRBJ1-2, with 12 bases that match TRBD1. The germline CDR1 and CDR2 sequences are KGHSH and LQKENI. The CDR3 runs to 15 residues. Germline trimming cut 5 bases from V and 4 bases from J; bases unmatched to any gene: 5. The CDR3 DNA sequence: TGTGCCAGCTCAGTCCCGGGACAGGGGGCCTATGGCTACACCTTC. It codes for CASSVPGQGAYGYTF.

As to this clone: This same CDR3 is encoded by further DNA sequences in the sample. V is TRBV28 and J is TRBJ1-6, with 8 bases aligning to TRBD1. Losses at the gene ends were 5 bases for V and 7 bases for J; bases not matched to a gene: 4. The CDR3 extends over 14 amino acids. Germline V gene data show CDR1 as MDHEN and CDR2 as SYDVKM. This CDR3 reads CASSPDRVNSPLHF. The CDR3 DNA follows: TGTGCCAGCAGTCCGGACAGGGTGAATTCACCCCTCCACTTT.

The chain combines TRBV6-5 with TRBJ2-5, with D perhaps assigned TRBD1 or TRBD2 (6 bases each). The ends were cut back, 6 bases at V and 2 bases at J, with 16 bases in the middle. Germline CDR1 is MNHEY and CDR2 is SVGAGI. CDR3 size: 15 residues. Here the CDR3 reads CASSPYGGGQETQYF. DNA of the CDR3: TGTGCCAGCAGCCCCTATGGAGGGGGGCAAGAGACCCAGTACTTC.

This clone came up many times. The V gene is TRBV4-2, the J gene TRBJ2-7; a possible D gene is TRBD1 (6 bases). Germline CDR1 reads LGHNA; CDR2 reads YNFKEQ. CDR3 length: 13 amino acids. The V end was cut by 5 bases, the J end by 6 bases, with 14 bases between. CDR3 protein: CASSSRDNAEQYF. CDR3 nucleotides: TGTGCCAGCAGCTCCCGGGACAATGCCGAGCAGTACTTC.

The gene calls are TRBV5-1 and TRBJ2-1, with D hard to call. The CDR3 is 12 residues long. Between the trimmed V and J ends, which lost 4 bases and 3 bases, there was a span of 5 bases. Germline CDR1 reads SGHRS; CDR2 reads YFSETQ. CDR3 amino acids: CASSTVYNEQFF. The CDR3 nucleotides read TGCGCCAGCAGCACGGTCTACAATGAGCAGTTCTTC.

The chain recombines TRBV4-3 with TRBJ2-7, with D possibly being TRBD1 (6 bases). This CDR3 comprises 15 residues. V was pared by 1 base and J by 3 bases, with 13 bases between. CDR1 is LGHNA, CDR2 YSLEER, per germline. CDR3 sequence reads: CASSQVAGVGYEQYF. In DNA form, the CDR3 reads TGCGCCAGCAGCCAAGTGGCAGGGGTAGGCTACGAGCAGTACTTC.

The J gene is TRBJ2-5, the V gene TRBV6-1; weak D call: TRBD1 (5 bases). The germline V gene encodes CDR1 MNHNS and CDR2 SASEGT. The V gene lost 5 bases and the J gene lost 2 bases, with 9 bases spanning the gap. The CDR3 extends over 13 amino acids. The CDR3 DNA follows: TGTGCCAGCAGTACGAACAGGCAAGAGACCCAGTACTTC. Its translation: CASSTNRQETQYF.

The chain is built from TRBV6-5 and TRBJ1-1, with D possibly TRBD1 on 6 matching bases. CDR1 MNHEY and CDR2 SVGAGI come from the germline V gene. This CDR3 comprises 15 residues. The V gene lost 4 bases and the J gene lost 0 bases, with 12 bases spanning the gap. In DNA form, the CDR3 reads TGTGCCAGCAGTTCCCTGGACAGAATGAACACTGAAGCTTTCTTT. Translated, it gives CASSSLDRMNTEAFF.

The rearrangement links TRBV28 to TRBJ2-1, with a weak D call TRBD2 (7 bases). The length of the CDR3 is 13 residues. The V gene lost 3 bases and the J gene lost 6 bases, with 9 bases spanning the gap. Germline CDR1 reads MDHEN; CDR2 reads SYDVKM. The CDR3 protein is CASSLRGRNEQFF. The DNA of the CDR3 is TGTGCCAGCAGTTTGCGGGGGCGCAATGAGCAGTTCTTC.

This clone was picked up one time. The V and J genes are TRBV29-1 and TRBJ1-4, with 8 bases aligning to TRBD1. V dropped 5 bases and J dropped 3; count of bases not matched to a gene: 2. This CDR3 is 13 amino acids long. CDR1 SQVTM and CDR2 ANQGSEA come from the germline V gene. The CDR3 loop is CSVWTGPNEKLFF. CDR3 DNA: TGCAGCGTTTGGACAGGGCCTAATGAAAAACTGTTTTTT.

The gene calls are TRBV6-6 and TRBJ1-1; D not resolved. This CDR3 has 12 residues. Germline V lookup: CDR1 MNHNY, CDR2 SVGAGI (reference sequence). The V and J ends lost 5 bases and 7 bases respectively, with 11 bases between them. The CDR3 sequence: CASSPRSGEAFF. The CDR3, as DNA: TGTGCCAGCAGTCCAAGGAGCGGTGAAGCTTTCTTT.

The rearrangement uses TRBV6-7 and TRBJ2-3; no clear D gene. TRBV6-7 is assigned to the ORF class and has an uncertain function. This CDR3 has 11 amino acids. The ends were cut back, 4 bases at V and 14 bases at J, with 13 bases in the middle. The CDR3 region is CASSFRPVPYF. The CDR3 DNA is TGTGCCAGCAGTTTCCGCCCGGTCCCGTATTTT.

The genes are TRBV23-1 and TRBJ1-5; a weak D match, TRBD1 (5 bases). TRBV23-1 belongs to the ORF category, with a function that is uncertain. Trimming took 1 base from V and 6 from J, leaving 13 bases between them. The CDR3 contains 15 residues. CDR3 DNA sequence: TGCGCCAGCAGTCAATTACCCTGGGGGAGTCAGCCCCAGCATTTT. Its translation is CASSQLPWGSQPQHF.

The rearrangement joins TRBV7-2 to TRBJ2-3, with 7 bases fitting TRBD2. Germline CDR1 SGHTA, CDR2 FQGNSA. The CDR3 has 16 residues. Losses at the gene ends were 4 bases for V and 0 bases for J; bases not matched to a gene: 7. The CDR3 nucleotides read TGTGCCAGCAGCTGGGGAGGGTTATCTAGCACAGATACGCAGTATTTT. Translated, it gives CASSWGGLSSTDTQYF.

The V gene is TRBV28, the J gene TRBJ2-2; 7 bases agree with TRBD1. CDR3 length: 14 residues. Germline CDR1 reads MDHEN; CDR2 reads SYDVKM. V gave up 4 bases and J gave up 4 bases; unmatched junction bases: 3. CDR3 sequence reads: CASSSSGGTGELFF. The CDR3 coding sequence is TGTGCCAGCAGTTCGTCAGGGGGCACCGGGGAGCTGTTTTTT.

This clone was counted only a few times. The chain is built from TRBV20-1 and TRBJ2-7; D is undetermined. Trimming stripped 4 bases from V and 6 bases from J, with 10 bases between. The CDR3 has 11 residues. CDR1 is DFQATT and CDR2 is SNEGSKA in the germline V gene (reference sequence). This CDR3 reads CSAIDAREQYV. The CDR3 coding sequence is TGCAGTGCTATTGATGCTCGCGAGCAGTACGTC.

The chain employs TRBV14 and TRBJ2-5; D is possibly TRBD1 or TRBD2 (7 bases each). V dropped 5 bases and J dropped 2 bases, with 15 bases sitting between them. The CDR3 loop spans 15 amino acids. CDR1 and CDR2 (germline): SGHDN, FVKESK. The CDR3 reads CASSNYRGLQETQYF. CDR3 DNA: TGTGCCAGCAGCAACTACAGGGGACTACAAGAGACCCAGTACTTC.

The CDR3 is CASSTNRDDYGYTF. DNA of the CDR3: TGTGCCAGCAGCACCAACAGGGACGACTATGGCTACACCTTC. The chain is built from TRBV27 and TRBJ1-2; D may be TRBD1 (6 bases). The V gene's germline CDR1 is MNHEY and CDR2 SMNVEV (reference sequence). The length of the CDR3 is 14 residues. With 6 bases removed from V and 3 bases from J, the gap between germline ends came to 14 bases.